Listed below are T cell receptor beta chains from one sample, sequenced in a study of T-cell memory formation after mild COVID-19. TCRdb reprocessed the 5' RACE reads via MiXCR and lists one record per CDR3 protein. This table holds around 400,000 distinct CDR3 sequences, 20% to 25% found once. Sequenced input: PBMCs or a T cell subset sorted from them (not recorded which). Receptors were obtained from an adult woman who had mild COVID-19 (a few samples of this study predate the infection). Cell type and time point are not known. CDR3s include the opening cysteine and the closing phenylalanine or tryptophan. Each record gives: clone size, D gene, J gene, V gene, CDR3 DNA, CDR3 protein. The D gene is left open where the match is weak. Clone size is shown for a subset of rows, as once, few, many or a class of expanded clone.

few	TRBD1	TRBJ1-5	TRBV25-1	TGTGCCAGCGGACAGGGTTTTCAGCCCCAGCATTTT	CASGQGFQPQHF
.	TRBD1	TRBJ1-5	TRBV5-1	TGCGCCAGCAGCACGGACAGGACAGGGGGGAATCAGCCCCAGCATTTT	CASSTDRTGGNQPQHF
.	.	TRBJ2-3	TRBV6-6	TGTGCCAGCAGTTCCCTAGGGAGCACAGATACGCAGTATTTT	CASSSLGSTDTQYF
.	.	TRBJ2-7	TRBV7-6	TGTGCCAGCAGCTTAGGGGGAGCGGGCCTCTACGAGCAGTACTTC	CASSLGGAGLYEQYF
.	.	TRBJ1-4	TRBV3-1	TGTGCCAGCAGCCAAGACCATAATGAAAAACTGTTTTTT	CASSQDHNEKLFF
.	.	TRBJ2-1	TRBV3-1	TGTGCCAGCAGCTGGGGCCACGTTGAGCAGTTCTTC	CASSWGHVEQFF
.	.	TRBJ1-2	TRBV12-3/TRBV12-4	TGTGCCAGCACCAAAGACGGGCCCTATGGCTACACCTTC	CASTKDGPYGYTF
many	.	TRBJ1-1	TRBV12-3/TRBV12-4	TGTGCCAGCAGTTCGGTACCCCACGAGGCTTTCTTT	CASSSVPHEAFF
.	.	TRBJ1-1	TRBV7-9	TGTGCCAGCAGCTTAGATCGGAACATGAACACTGAAGCTTTCTTT	CASSLDRNMNTEAFF
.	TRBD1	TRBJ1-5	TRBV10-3	TGTGCCATCAGTGAGTCGACAGGGAGGGAAAGGGCCCAGCATTTT	CAISESTGRERAQHF
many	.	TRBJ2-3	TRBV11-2	TGTGCCAGCAGCTTATATCAGCAAGATACGCAGTATTTT	CASSLYQQDTQYF
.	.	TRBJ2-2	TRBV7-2	TGTGCCAGCAGCTCTGGTCCTACCGGGGAGCTGTTTTTT	CASSSGPTGELFF
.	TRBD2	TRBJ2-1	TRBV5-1	TGCGCCAGCAGCCTAAGCGGGACTAGCGCCGTAATTGAGCAGTTCTTC	CASSLSGTSAVIEQFF
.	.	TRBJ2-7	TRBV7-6	TGTGCCAGCAGCCCACGGACGGAGCACTACGAGCAGTACTTC	CASSPRTEHYEQYF
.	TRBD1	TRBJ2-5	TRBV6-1	TGTGCCAGCAGTGAAGCCTGGGACAGAAGCCCAAGGGAGACCCAGTACTTC	CASSEAWDRSPRETQYF
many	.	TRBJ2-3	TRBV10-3	TGTGCCATCAGTGATAAACCGACAAGCACAGATACGCAGTATTTT	CAISDKPTSTDTQYF
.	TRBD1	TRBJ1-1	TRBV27	TGTGCCAGCAGTTTGCAGGGGGCCCTGAAGAGTGAAGCTTTCTTT	CASSLQGALKSEAFF
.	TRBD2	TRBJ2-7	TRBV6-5	TGTGCCAGCAGTCTAGCCGGACTAGCGGGAGTGGGAGGGTACGAGCAGTACTTC	CASSLAGLAGVGGYEQYF
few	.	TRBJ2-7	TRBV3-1	TGTGCCAGCAGCCGTGCTCTCTCAGGGGCGAGCTCCTACGAGCAGTACTTC	CASSRALSGASSYEQYF
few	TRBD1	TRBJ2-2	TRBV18	TGTGCCAGCTCACTCGCGACAGGGGCGAACACCGGGGAGCTGTTTTTT	CASSLATGANTGELFF
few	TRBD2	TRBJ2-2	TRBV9	TGTGCCAGCAGCGTAACTAGCGGGACGAACACCGGGGAGCTGTTTTTT	CASSVTSGTNTGELFF
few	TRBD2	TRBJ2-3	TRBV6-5	TGTGCCAGCAGTTACATCCGGGGGGGCGGGAGGAGGATGATCACAGATACGCAGTATTTT	CASSYIRGGGRRMITDTQYF
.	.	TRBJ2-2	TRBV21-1	TGTGCCAGCAGCATCGCGACAGAATACACCGGGGAGCTGTTTTTT	CASSIATEYTGELFF
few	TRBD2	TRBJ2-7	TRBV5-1	TGCGCCAGCAGCCCCTCTAGCGGGGCCTACGAGCAGTACTTC	CASSPSSGAYEQYF
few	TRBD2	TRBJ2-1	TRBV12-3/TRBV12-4	TGTGCCAGCAGTTTAGGTGGTCGCGGGGGGTTCAGACCCACGTCCTACAATGAGCAGTTCTTC	CASSLGGRGGFRPTSYNEQFF
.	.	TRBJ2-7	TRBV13	TGTGCCAGCAGTCCCAGAACAGATAAACAATCCTACGAGCAGTACTTC	CASSPRTDKQSYEQYF
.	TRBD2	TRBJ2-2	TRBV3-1	TGTGCCAGCAGCCAAGATTTTGGACTAGCGGGATTTACCGGGGAGCTGTTTTTT	CASSQDFGLAGFTGELFF
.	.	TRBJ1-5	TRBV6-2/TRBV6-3	TGTGCCAGCAGCTCAAACGTATATAGCAATCAGCCCCAGCATTTT	CASSSNVYSNQPQHF
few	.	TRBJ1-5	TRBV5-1	TGCGCCAGCAGTCCCGAGGGGAGACAGCCCCAGCATTTT	CASSPEGRQPQHF
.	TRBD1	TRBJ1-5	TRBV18	TGTGCCAGCTCACCGGGACAGGCGGACAATCAGCCCCAGCATTTT	CASSPGQADNQPQHF
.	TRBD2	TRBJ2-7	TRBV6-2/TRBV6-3	TGTGCCAGCAGTTACAGGGCTAGCGGGATGGACTCCTACGAGCAGTACTTC	CASSYRASGMDSYEQYF
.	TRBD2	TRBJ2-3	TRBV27	TGTGCCAGCAGTGCTCCGGGGGGGCGGGGTACGCAGTATTTT	CASSAPGGRGTQYF
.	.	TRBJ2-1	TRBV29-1	TGCAGCGCTACACCGAGCTCCTACAATGAGCAGTTCTTC	CSATPSSYNEQFF
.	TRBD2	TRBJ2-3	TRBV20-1	TGCAGTGCTAGAGATCGACGACTAGCGAGCACAGATACGCAGTATTTT	CSARDRRLASTDTQYF
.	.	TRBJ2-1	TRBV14	TGTGCCAGCAGCCAAGCGGAGGGGAATGAGCAGTTCTTC	CASSQAEGNEQFF
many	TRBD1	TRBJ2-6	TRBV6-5	TGTGCCAGCAGTTTGGGGACAGGCTCTGGGGCCAACGTCCTGACTTTC	CASSLGTGSGANVLTF
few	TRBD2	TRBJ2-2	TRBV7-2	TGTGCCAGCAGCTCGGGACTAGCGGGACTCACCGGGGAGCTGTTTTTT	CASSSGLAGLTGELFF
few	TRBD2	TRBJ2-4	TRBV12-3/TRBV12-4	TGTGCCAGCAGTTTACTACCTAGCGGGGGGCCGGACATTCAGTACTTC	CASSLLPSGGPDIQYF
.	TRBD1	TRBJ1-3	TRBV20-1	TGCAGTGCTACCCCGGGGCAGGGGGCTCGCTCTGGAAACACCATATATTTT	CSATPGQGARSGNTIYF
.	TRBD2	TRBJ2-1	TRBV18	TGTGCCAGCTCACCACGGGTCTGGGACTACGACTACAATGAGCAGTTCTTC	CASSPRVWDYDYNEQFF
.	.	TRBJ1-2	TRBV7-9	TGTGCCAGCAGCTTACCGCCCGGCTACACCTTC	CASSLPPGYTF
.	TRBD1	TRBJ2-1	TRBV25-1	TGTGCCAGCAGCAGGACAGGGGTCCATCTTTGGCAGTTCTTC	CASSRTGVHLWQFF
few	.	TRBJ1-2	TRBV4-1	TGCGCCAGCAGCCAGGCGACTTGGCGCCCTAACTATGGCTACACCTTC	CASSQATWRPNYGYTF
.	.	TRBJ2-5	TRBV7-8	TGTGCCAGCAGCTTTGGAAACCGGGAGACCCAGTACTTC	CASSFGNRETQYF
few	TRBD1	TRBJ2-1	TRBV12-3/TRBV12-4	TGTGCCACCAGGACAGGGTTTGAGCAGTTCTTC	CATRTGFEQFF
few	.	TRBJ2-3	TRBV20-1	TGCAGTGCTAGAGTTTCAGGCGGGGATACGCAGTATTTT	CSARVSGGDTQYF
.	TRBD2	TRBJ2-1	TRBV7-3	TGTGCCAGCAGCTCCGGGGGGGAGGGGTACAATGAGCAGTTCTTC	CASSSGGEGYNEQFF